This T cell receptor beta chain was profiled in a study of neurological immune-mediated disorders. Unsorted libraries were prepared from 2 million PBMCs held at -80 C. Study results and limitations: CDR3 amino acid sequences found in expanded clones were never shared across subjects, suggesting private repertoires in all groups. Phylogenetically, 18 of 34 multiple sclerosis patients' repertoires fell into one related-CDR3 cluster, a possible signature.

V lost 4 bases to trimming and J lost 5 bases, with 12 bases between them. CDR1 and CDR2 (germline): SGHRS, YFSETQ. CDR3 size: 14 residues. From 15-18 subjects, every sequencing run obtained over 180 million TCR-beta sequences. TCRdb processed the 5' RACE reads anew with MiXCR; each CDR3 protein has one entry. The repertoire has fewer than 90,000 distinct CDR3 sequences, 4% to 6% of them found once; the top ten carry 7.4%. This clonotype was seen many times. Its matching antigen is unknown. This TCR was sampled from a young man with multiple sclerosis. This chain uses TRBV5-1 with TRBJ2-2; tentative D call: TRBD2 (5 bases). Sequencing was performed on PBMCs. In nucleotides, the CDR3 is TGCGCCAGCAGCCCCGAGGGCAGAACCGGGGAGCTGTTTTTT. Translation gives CASSPEGRTGELFF.